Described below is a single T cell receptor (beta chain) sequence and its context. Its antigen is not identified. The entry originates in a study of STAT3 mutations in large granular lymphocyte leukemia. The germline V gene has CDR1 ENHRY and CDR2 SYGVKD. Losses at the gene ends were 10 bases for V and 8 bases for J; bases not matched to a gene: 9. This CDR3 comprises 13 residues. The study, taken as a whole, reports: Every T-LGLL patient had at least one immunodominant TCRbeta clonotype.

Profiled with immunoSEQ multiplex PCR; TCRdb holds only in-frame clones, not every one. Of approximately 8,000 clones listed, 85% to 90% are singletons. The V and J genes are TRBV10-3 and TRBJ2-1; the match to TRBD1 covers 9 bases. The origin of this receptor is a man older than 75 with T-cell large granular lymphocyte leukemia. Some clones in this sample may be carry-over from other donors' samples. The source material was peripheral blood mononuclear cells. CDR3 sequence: CANSRDRVHEQFF. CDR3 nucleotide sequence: TGTGCCAACTCCAGGGACAGGGTCCATGAGCAGTTCTTC.